These 5 T cell receptor beta chains were sequenced from one sample in a study of blood T cell repertoires in COVID-19. Data came from immunoSEQ multiplex PCR; TCRdb stores just in-frame clones and leaves some out. The table includes roughly 150,000 clones, around 85% detected once. Sequenced sample: peripheral blood. These TCRs come from an older man with COVID-19, enrolled during active disease.

The chain links TRBV6-5 to TRBJ1-2; possible D gene TRBD1, 5 bases. In germline, CDR1 is MNHEY, CDR2 SVGAGI. V lost 6 bases to trimming and J lost 8 bases, with 13 bases between them. This CDR3 spans 12 amino acids. CDR3 in amino acids: CASRTGDRGYTF. The DNA for the CDR3 is TGTGCCAGCAGAACGGGGGATCGCGGCTACACCTTC.

The CDR3 DNA sequence: TGTGCCAGCAGCTTGGTCCTGACAGAAACTTACGAGCAGTACTTC. Its protein is CASSLVLTETYEQYF. This chain uses TRBV7-2 with TRBJ2-7; TRBD1 might be the D (5 bases). Trimming removed 3 bases at V and 4 bases at J, with 16 bases between. Per the germline V gene, CDR1 is SGHTA and CDR2 is FQGNSA. This CDR3 spans 15 amino acids.

Worth noting for this clone: This sample includes further DNA sequences coding for the same CDR3. The chain carries TRBV18 and TRBJ2-5; perhaps TRBD1 as D (6 bases). This CDR3 has 13 residues. CDR1 is KGHSH and CDR2 is LQKENI in the germline V gene. Trimming stripped 6 bases from V and 1 base from J, with 9 bases between. The CDR3 nucleotides read TGTGCCAGCTCTCGGACAGCCCAAGAGACCCAGTACTTC. Translated: CASSRTAQETQYF.

The gene calls are TRBV15 and TRBJ2-5, with D possibly TRBD1 on 5 matching bases. The CDR3 has 14 residues. CDR1 LNHNV and CDR2 YYDKDF come from the germline V gene (reference sequence). V lost 0 bases and J lost 4, with 9 bases in between. DNA for the CDR3: TGTGCCACCAGCAGAGATACAGGTGGAGAGACCCAGTACTTC. Amino acids: CATSRDTGGETQYF.

V and J are TRBV12-3 or TRBV12-4 and TRBJ2-1; the match to TRBD1 covers 8 bases. The CDR3 extends over 12 amino acids. With V trimmed by 1 base and J by 15 bases, 5 bases remained unmatched. CDR3 residues: CASSLGSGGRFF. DNA for the CDR3: TGTGCCAGCAGTTTAGGGTCAGGGGGCAGGTTCTTC.